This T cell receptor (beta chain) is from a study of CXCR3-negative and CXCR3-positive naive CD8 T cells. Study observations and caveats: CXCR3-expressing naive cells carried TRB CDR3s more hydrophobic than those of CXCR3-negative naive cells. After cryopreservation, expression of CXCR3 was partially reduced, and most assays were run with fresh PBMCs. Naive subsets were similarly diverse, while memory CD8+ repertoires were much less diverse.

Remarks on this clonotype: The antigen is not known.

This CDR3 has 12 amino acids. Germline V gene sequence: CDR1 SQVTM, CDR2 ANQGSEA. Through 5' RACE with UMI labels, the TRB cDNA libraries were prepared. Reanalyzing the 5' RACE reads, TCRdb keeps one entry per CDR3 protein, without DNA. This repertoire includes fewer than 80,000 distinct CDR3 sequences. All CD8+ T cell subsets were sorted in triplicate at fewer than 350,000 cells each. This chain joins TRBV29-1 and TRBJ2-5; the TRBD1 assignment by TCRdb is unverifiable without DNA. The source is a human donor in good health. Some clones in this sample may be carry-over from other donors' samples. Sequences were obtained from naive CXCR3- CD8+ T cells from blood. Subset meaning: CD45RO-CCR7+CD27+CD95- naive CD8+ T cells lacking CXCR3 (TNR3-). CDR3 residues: CSGLGPQETQYF.